The rows below give T cell receptor beta chains drawn from one sample of a study of cytomegalovirus exposure and HLA in healthy donors. The method was immunoSEQ multiplex PCR; TCRdb's version includes in-frame clones alone and lacks a portion of them. The sample has 130,000 to 150,000 clones. Specimen: PBMCs. These receptors all come from a male donor in good health and CMV-seronegative. Both conserved end residues are part of each CDR3. D genes are given only for firm matches.

j_call v_call d_call cdr3_aa cdr3_nt
TRBJ1-5 TRBV28 TRBD1 CASRPGQGDQPQHF TGTGCCAGCAGACCGGGACAGGGGGACCAGCCCCAGCATTTT
TRBJ2-5 TRBV27 TRBD1 CASSFGTGGETQYF TGTGCCAGCAGTTTTGGGACAGGGGGAGAGACCCAGTACTTC
TRBJ1-5 TRBV2 NA CASSDRGMGNQPQHF TGTGCCAGCAGTGATAGAGGGATGGGCAATCAGCCCCAGCATTTT
TRBJ2-7 TRBV20-1 NA CSAPVLSEQYF TGCAGTGCACCCGTTCTAAGCGAGCAGTACTTC
TRBJ2-1 TRBV4-1 NA CASSQDATSSSYNEQFF TGCGCCAGCAGCCAAGATGCCACCTCCAGCTCCTACAATGAGCAGTTCTTC
TRBJ2-6 TRBV29-1 NA CSVGGISSGANVLTF TGCAGCGTTGGAGGGATTAGCTCTGGGGCCAACGTCCTGACTTTC
TRBJ1-2 TRBV4-2 NA CASSQDYGRVNYGYTF TGTGCCAGCAGCCAAGATTACGGCAGGGTGAACTATGGCTACACCTTC
TRBJ1-1 TRBV7-9 NA CASSLAPGSNTEAFF TGTGCCAGCAGCTTAGCCCCGGGATCGAACACTGAAGCTTTCTTT
TRBJ1-1 TRBV7-3 NA CASSRVGDTEAFF TGTGCCAGCAGCCGGGTCGGGGACACTGAAGCTTTCTTT
TRBJ2-1 TRBV19 TRBD2 CASSIRTPGLAASTSYNEQFF TGTGCCAGTAGTATCAGGACACCGGGACTAGCGGCTTCCACATCCTACAATGAGCAGTTCTTC
TRBJ2-5 TRBV19 NA CASSRATGTQYF TGTGCCAGTAGTAGAGCCACGGGGACCCAGTACTTC
TRBJ2-7 TRBV28 NA CASSSRLYEQYF TGTGCCAGCAGTTCAAGACTCTACGAGCAGTACTTC
TRBJ2-1 TRBV11-2 NA CASSLGTGVYNEQFF TGTGCCAGCAGCTTAGGTACAGGAGTTTACAATGAGCAGTTCTTC
TRBJ1-2 TRBV11-2 NA CASSLGLANYGYTF TGTGCCAGCAGCTTAGGCCTAGCTAACTATGGCTACACCTTC
TRBJ1-2 TRBV30 NA CAWSVGGGIYGYTF TGTGCCTGGAGTGTAGGGGGGGGGATCTATGGCTACACCTTC
TRBJ2-3 TRBV29-1 NA CSVETGTTYTDTQYF TGCAGCGTTGAGACCGGGACAACTTACACAGATACGCAGTATTTT
TRBJ1-2 TRBV18 TRBD1 CASSVKGAADYGYTF TGTGCCAGCTCGGTTAAGGGGGCAGCGGACTATGGCTACACCTTC
TRBJ1-2 TRBV7-9 TRBD1 CASSSPQGVGPF TGTGCCAGCAGCTCACCACAGGGGGTCGGTCCCTTC
TRBJ2-7 TRBV11-2 NA CASSLLLAEEQYF TGTGCCAGCAGCTTACTGTTGGCGGAAGAGCAGTACTTC
TRBJ2-7 TRBV9 TRBD2 CASSTRAGGRDEQYF TGTGCCAGCAGCACCCGAGCGGGAGGGCGGGACGAGCAGTACTTC
TRBJ1-2 TRBV19 NA CASLRRDRPNYGYTF TGTGCCAGTCTTAGGCGAGACAGACCGAACTATGGCTACACCTTC
TRBJ1-5 TRBV18 NA CASSPRVSRGGDQPQHF TGTGCCAGCTCACCACGGGTCAGCAGGGGAGGGGATCAGCCCCAGCATTTT
TRBJ1-6 TRBV5-6 NA CASSPRGPGNSPLHF TGTGCCAGCAGCCCCAGGGGCCCCGGGAATTCACCCCTCCACTTT
TRBJ2-7 TRBV28 TRBD1 CASSSSGQASYEQYF TGTGCCAGCAGTTCCTCCGGACAGGCGTCCTACGAGCAGTACTTC
TRBJ2-1 TRBV7-7 TRBD2 CASSQIAGVSYNEQFF TGTGCTAGCAGTCAAATAGCGGGGGTATCCTACAATGAGCAGTTCTTC
TRBJ2-3 TRBV9 NA CASSAHRGTDTQYF TGTGCCAGCAGCGCTCATAGAGGTACAGATACGCAGTATTTT
TRBJ1-5 TRBV7-2 NA CASSLDRDGQPQHF TGTGCCAGCAGCTTAGACAGGGATGGTCAGCCCCAGCATTTT
TRBJ1-2 TRBV6-1 TRBD1 CASSARGQAGGYTF TGTGCCAGCAGTGCGAGGGGGCAGGCCGGGGGCTACACCTTC
TRBJ2-4 TRBV29-1 TRBD2 CSVEEGWTSGRSVAKNIQYF TGCAGCGTTGAAGAAGGATGGACTAGCGGGAGATCCGTAGCCAAAAACATTCAGTACTTC